The source of this T cell receptor (beta chain) is a study of vaccination and CD4 T cells after COVID-19. Overall study context: Taking of post-vaccine samples occurred a median approximately 72 days after dose two (range 14 to 241).

The time point here: late sampling 161 to 241 days after vaccination in three convalescent patients. As to treatment: roughly 11-day PBMC culture with coronavirus spike peptide pools or control peptides (ViraFEST assay). This clonotype is judged medium-sized. What it recognizes is unknown. Sequencing of cultured CD4+ T cell DNA used the Oncomine TCR Beta short-read assay. It was cultured CD4+ T cells from which genomic DNA was extracted. TCRdb re-called the PCR reads through MiXCR, storing one row per CDR3 protein. The repertoire holds roughly 26,000 distinct CDR3 sequences, roughly a third seen once, with about 3.3% in the top ten. In germline, CDR1 is KGHSH, CDR2 LQKENI. V was clipped by 2 bases and J by 7 bases, with 11 bases between them. CDR3 size: 13 residues.

Specimen: CD4+ T cells from blood, cultured in vitro, collected about 7 months after SARS-CoV-2 vaccination. This TCR came from a human donor who had recovered from COVID-19. The chain carries TRBV18 and TRBJ1-2; weak D call: TRBD1 (5 bases). CDR3 protein: CASSPGAGGGYTF. Written as DNA, the CDR3 is TGTGCCAGCTCACCAGGGGCGGGAGGTGGCTACACCTTC.